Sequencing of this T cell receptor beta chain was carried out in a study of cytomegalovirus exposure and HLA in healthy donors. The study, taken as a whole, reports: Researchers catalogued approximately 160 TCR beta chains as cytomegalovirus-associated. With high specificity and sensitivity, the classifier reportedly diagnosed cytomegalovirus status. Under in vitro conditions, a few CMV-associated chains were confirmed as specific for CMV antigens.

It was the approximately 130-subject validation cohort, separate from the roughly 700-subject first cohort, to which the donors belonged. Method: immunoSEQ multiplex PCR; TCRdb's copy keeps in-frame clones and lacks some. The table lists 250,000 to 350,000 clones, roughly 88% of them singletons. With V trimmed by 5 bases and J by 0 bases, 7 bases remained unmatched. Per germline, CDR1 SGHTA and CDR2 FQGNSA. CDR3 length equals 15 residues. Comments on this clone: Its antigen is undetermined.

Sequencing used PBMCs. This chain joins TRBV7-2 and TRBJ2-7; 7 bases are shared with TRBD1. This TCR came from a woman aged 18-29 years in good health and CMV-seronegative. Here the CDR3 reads CASSRGQLFSYEQYF. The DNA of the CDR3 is TGTGCCAGCAGCCGGGGACAGCTCTTCTCCTACGAGCAGTACTTC.